This T cell receptor (beta chain) came from a study of response to subunit inactivated influenza vaccine (dated by TCRdb to 2017 to 2018). Context from the whole study: To follow how T cells responded to a trivalent subunit inactivated influenza vaccine, the researchers relied on deep quantitative profiling of the T cell receptor repertoire.

Library preparation employed RT-PCR. Sequencing instrument: Illumina HiSeq 2500. TCRdb trimmed public reads at Q25 via fastp, called clones via MiXCR and kept in-frame beta chains. Rows merge per CDR3 protein into single entries with the most common DNA and genes. The sample table shows 800,000 to 1,000,000 distinct CDR3 sequences, and about 20% are seen once. The ten most abundant clones make up around 9.6% of the sample. On this clonotype itself: It lacks a known antigen. The input lacks base qualities; no much larger clone sits a single base away.

Trimming removed 5 bases from V and 8 bases from J, leaving 15 bases between the germline ends. The CDR3, cysteine through phenylalanine, is 13 amino acids long. The kept DNA is CDR3 alone, 39 bases in frame from the first base. Paper-wide results and their limitations: The authors proposed that each seasonal influenza vaccination may bring in only a limited number of new T cells.

Recombination connected TRBV12-3 or TRBV12-4 to TRBJ1-2; a tentative D call is TRBD1 (5 bases match). Sequencing used PBMCs from blood, obtained 5 days after vaccination. The receptor was isolated from a middle-aged man who received an inactivated influenza vaccine. Donor details come from another sample of the same person, matched by shared clones. Here is the DNA: TGTGCCAGCAGTCCACACGGGGGGGTCGGCTACACCTTC. This gives the protein CASSPHGGVGYTF.